The clone carrying this T cell receptor beta chain was picked up many times. The time point is: persistent/refractory GD, antithyroid drugs over 5 years with positive TRAb. From RNA extracted from PBMCs, the TCR library was made. This entry comes from a study of regulatory T cells in long-lasting Graves disease. Study background: Over 5 years of antithyroid drugs with positive TSH receptor antibodies was taken to mean persistent Graves' disease.

With 6 bases clipped from V and 3 bases from J, the junction kept 4 bases outside the gene matches. There are 14 residues in the CDR3. Investigators prepared the TCR beta libraries by applying iRepertoire HTBI primers and Arm-PCR of CDR3 regions. TCRdb ran MiXCR on the multiplex PCR reads and lists one entry per CDR3 protein. There are about 290,000 distinct CDR3 sequences in the sample; roughly a fifth occur only once, and 45% to 70% lies in the top ten. This material consisted of peripheral blood mononuclear cells (PBMCs), taken when the disease was refractory, from a patient treated with antithyroid drugs. The chain is built from TRBV12-3 or TRBV12-4 and TRBJ1-4, with 7 bases aligning to TRBD1. The receptor comes from a female donor with Graves disease. CDR3 DNA: TGTGCCAGCAGGCCCGGGACAGCTAATGAAAAACTGTTTTTT. Translated: CASRPGTANEKLFF.